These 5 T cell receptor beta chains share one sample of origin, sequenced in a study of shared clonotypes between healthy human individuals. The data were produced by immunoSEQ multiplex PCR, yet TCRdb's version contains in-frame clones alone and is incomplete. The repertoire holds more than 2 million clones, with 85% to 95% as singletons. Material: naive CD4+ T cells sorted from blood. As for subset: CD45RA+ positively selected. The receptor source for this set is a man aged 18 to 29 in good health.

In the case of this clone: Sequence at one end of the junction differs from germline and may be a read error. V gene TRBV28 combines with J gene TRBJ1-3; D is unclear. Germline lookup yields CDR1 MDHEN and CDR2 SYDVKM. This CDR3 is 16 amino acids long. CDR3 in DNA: TGCGCCAGCAGCCACATGACCGGGGACTCTGGAAACACCATATATTTT. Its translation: CASSHMTGDSGNTIYF.

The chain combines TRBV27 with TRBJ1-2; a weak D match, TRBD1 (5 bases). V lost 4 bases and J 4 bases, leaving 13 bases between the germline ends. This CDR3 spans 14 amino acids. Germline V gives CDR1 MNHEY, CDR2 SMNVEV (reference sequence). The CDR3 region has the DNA TGTGCCAGCAGTTCGGGGGAAAGAGGCTATGGCTACACCTTC. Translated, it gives CASSSGERGYGYTF.

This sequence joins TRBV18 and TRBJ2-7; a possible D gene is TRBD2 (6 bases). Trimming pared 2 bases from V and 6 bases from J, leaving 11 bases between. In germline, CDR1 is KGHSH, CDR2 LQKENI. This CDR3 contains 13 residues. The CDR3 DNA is TGTGCCAGCTCACCAGCCCGGGGGTTCGAGCAGTACTTC. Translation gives CASSPARGFEQYF.

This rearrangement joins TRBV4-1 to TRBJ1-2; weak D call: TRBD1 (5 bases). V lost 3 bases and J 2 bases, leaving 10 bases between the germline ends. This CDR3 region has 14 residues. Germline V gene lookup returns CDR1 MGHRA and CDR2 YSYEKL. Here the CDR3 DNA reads TGCGCCAGCAGCCACCCGGCAGGGAACTATGGCTACACCTTC. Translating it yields CASSHPAGNYGYTF.

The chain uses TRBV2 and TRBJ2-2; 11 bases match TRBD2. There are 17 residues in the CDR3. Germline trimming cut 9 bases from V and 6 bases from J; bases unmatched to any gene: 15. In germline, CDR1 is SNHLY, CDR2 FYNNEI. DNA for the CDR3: TGTGCCAGTAACCTGGGACTAGCGGCAGCGGACGCCGGGGAGCTGTTTTTT. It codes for CASNLGLAAADAGELFF.